This is a list of T cell receptor beta chains from one sample in a study of blood T cell repertoires in COVID-19. Sequencing was performed with immunoSEQ multiplex PCR; in TCRdb, only in-frame clones are kept and a portion is missing. The sample holds 110,000 or so clones, 70% to 80% seen once. The sample consisted of peripheral blood. The receptors come from an older man with acute or convalescent COVID-19. Each CDR3 is given with its conserved first and last residue. Clone sizes are given selectively: once, few, many, or a class where the clone is expanded.

V	size	J	CDR3
TRBV19	-	TRBJ2-7	CASTGQAQDYEQYF
TRBV11-1	-	TRBJ2-1	CASSPSHNEQFF
TRBV6-5	-	TRBJ2-5	CASSYGRQGGETQYF
TRBV19	-	TRBJ1-3	CASSAARRNTIYF
TRBV2	-	TRBJ2-3	CASQREGLDTQYF
TRBV28	-	TRBJ1-6	CASTRQGSNSPLHF
TRBV6-5	-	TRBJ1-5	CASSSGGTSNQPQHF
TRBV7-2	-	TRBJ2-4	CASSLTSGGAFQYF
TRBV18	-	TRBJ2-3	CASSLGLAGADTQYF
TRBV28	-	TRBJ1-5	CASIQRGIQPQHF
TRBV10-2	-	TRBJ2-1	CASSESTPRLAGEQFF
TRBV7-9	few	TRBJ2-7	CASSFPLGLAGIRPEF
TRBV7-2	-	TRBJ1-3	CASSTGASGNTIYF
TRBV12-3/TRBV12-4	once	TRBJ2-5	CASSFSNQETQYF
TRBV14	-	TRBJ1-1	CASSQSENTEAFF
TRBV12-3/TRBV12-4	-	TRBJ1-2	CASTSRDRAFYTF
TRBV3-1/TRBV3-2	-	TRBJ2-3	CASSLPGQGGTDTQYF
TRBV19	-	TRBJ1-2	CASSMSRDRRTNYGYTF
TRBV7-2	-	TRBJ2-7	CASSLTGPGGYEQYF
TRBV5-1	-	TRBJ2-2	CASSLDVSSGITGELFF
TRBV19	once	TRBJ2-3	CASSNQGDSTDTQYF
TRBV2	-	TRBJ2-5	CASSVRDRQETQYF
TRBV6-5	-	TRBJ1-5	CASRSGQGTQPQHF
TRBV9	-	TRBJ1-4	CASSVRQGTNEKLFF
TRBV14	-	TRBJ2-4	CASSHPPTGRDPKNIQYF
TRBV19	few	TRBJ1-1	CASSASQGGDTEAFF
TRBV11-1	-	TRBJ2-7	CASSLEASAYEQYF
TRBV9	-	TRBJ1-2	CASSPGYRDGYTF
TRBV18	-	TRBJ2-7	CASSPGTEAYEQYF
TRBV9	-	TRBJ2-3	CASSPGLAVSTDTQYF
TRBV15	-	TRBJ2-2	CATSRFSAGELFF
TRBV4-2	-	TRBJ1-1	CASSHNGGKTEAFF
TRBV30	-	TRBJ2-1	CAWSWRNEQFF
TRBV7-3	-	TRBJ2-2	CASSSTTGELFF
TRBV10-3	-	TRBJ2-5	CAISGTSGRVQETQYF
TRBV6-5	-	TRBJ2-1	CASSSLRGGVNEQFF
TRBV6-2/TRBV6-3	once	TRBJ2-3	CASSYLTTDTQYF
TRBV30	-	TRBJ1-1	CAGDREWTEAFF
TRBV5-5	-	TRBJ1-2	CASSLEYPGAYYGYTF
TRBV9	once	TRBJ2-1	CASSVLDNEQFF
TRBV6-2/TRBV6-3	-	TRBJ1-6	CASSETGVTPLHF
TRBV29-1	-	TRBJ1-3	CSVEDWKGSSGNTIYF
TRBV11-2	-	TRBJ1-1	CASSLIQGSEAFF
TRBV2	-	TRBJ2-1	CASTAGGYNEQFF
TRBV5-1	-	TRBJ1-2	CASRGQGATGDGYTF
TRBV5-5	-	TRBJ2-6	CASSLGYSGANVLTF
TRBV7-3	once	TRBJ2-2	CASSLDQGDTTGELFF
TRBV19	-	TRBJ2-7	CASSNPSGFHYEQYF
TRBV5-1	few	TRBJ2-1	CASSLGGGTNEQFF
TRBV4-3	-	TRBJ1-2	CASSQEVGTNYGYTF
TRBV29-1	-	TRBJ2-7	CSVERQGAGEQYF